This TCR beta chain emerged from a study of T cell responses to AZD1222 COVID-19 vaccine. Study-wide findings and caveats: Without day 14 samples, only post-peak T cell repertoires were studied. The reported proportion of spike-specific TCRs targeting unmutated variant regions was nearly half. Donors were mostly white British, more females; clonal diversity possibly underestimated.

The CDR3 length is 13 residues. Germline V gene lookup returns CDR1 SQVTM and CDR2 ANQGSEA. Trimming took off 3 bases at V and 4 bases at J, with 12 bases between the two ends. The method was immunoSEQ multiplex PCR; TCRdb's version includes in-frame clones alone and lacks a portion of them. Of 90,000 to 95,000 clones listed, about 89% are singletons. Concerning this clone itself: The antigen remains undetermined.

This sequence joins TRBV29-1 and TRBJ1-2; no definite D call. The specimen was peripheral blood, collected on day 0 of AZD1222 vaccination. This TCR came from an adult in good health. The CDR3 DNA reads TGCAGCGTTGACTTCGGTTGGCTCTATGGCTACACCTTC. Protein sequence: CSVDFGWLYGYTF.